Described below is a single TCR beta chain sequence and its context. In this sample, this clonotype turned up many times. Its antigen is still unknown. It has no much larger one-base neighbor in the sample; base qualities were not kept. The sample belongs to a study of blood T cells in healthy people across ages (dated by TCRdb to about 2015). Turning to the overall study: In model experiments, template switching captured about one uniquely barcoded TCR beta cDNA molecule for every two T cells. To avoid experimental bias, donors of different ages were randomly spread across the sequencing lanes. The donors were divided into four age groups: young (average 16 years), middle-aged (approximately 39), aged (around 59) and long-lived (around 80). Age-related changes in TCR beta repertoire diversity were measured in the study by deep sequencing normalized with unique cDNA molecular identifiers. For two donors (one aged 18 to 29 and one aged 80 or older), the study analyzed two additional independent replicas of 1 million unique cDNA reads from the same blood draw.

The 39 donors, aged roughly 6 to 90 years, were systemically healthy Caucasian individuals from Russia. Roughly 10 milliliters of peripheral blood were collected from each donor into EDTA-treated Vacutainer tubes. Ficoll-Paque density-gradient centrifugation was used to isolate PBMCs, with at least 7 million per sample. Total RNA, at least 6 micrograms per sample, was extracted from PBMCs with Trizol reagent. For every donor, flow cytometry on a PBMC aliquot measured the percentage of naive CD45RAhigh/CD27high T cells. V is cut back by 5 bases and J by 0 bases, with 7 bases in the junction unmatched. From a lookup of the germline V gene, CDR1 and CDR2 are SGHVS and FQNEAQ. Counted from cysteine to phenylalanine, this CDR3 has 16 amino acids. Only the CDR3 part of the read is kept: 48 bases, read in frame from the first base. The study at large found these results: Estimates of total diversity from one million sequenced T cells were regarded as lower bounds and underestimates. The long-lived group showed more naive CD4+ T cells, fewer expanded clones and increased TCR diversity than the aged group, suggesting age selection. Donor CMV infection status was unknown, potentially confounding age-related changes in expanded clonotypes. As age increased, observed TCR beta diversity per million T cells dropped in a roughly linear way, and a significant reduction was already evident by age roughly 36. There was a strong correlation between observed TCR beta diversity and the percentage of naive T cells measured by flow cytometry. Since profiling was done on bulk unsorted PBMCs, naive and antigen-experienced compartments could not be conclusively compared.

Library creation used 5' RACE. Sequencing took place on an Illumina HiSeq 2500. A second roughly 6 to 12 cycle PCR used a sample-barcoded 5' primer and a J-beta primer mix. A template-switch 5' adaptor carrying 12 random nucleotides introduced a unique molecular identifier onto each TCR beta cDNA molecule. Each sample yielded at least 2.5 million CDR3-containing paired-end reads. The Mint cDNA synthesis kit, primed by a TRBC-specific oligonucleotide, was used to synthesize first-strand cDNA from all RNA. After uracil-DNA glycosylase treatment, a first 18-cycle PCR used universal primers M1SS and BC2_uni_R on all cDNA. The authors' pipeline ran thus. Normalization of each sample was performed by random selection of 1 million high-quality reads, each carrying a distinct molecular identifier. Instead of being binned into consensus sequences, reads with shared molecular identifiers were discarded. MiTCR, with a Q25 quality threshold and the strictest error-elimination algorithm, was used for CDR3 identification, clonotype clustering and error correction. A nonparametric unseen species model with Euler transformation was used to estimate lower-bound total TCR beta diversity. TCRdb reanalyzed the raw reads on its own, using fastp at Q25 for trimming and MiXCR for clone calling, and kept in-frame beta chains. Identical CDR3 protein sequences are pooled into one entry, listed with their most common genes and DNA. The V and J calls and clone size are TCRdb's, not the authors'. A total of around 870,000 distinct CDR3 sequences appear in this sample, about 28% of them only once. Around 16% of the sample comes from the top ten.

Recombination linked TRBV7-8 to TRBJ2-1; 7 bases in the junction line up with TRBD1. This TCR came from a woman older than 75 in good health. The sample was blood. Here is the DNA: TGTGCCAGCAGCATACAGACAGGGAGCTCCTACAATGAGCAGTTCTTC. Its protein is CASSIQTGSSYNEQFF. Full variable domain (CDR3 extended with the reference TRBV7-8 and TRBJ2-1 proteins): GAGVSQSPRYKVAKRGQDVALRCDPISGHVSLFWYQQALGQGPEFLTYFQNEAQLDKSGLPSDRFFAERPEGSVSTLKIQRTQQEDSAVYLCASSIQTGSSYNEQFFGPGTRLTVL.